The 20 T cell receptor beta chains below come from one sample, sequenced in a study of blood T cell repertoires in COVID-19. Sequencing was performed with immunoSEQ multiplex PCR; in TCRdb, only in-frame clones are kept and a portion is missing. The sample consists of about 250,000 clones, around nine tenths of them appearing once. The source material was peripheral blood. The origin of the receptors is a woman aged 40 to 50 who had recovered from COVID-19.

Only one count was recorded for this clone. In nucleotides, the CDR3 is TGTGCCAGCAGTGAACGGGGGGTCTACGAGCAGTACTTC. Its protein is CASSERGVYEQYF. The chain couples TRBV6-1 to TRBJ2-7; 7 nucleotides align to TRBD2. This CDR3 region has 13 residues. With 2 bases clipped from V and 3 bases from J, the junction kept 1 base outside the gene matches. Germline V gene sequence: CDR1 MNHNS, CDR2 SASEGT.

The rearrangement links TRBV18 to TRBJ2-4; 9 bases line up with TRBD1. V shed 5 bases and J 5 bases; nucleotides not matched to a gene: 13. The V gene's germline CDR1 is KGHSH and CDR2 LQKENI. The CDR3 is 17 amino acids. The CDR3 loop reads CASSSGTTGGLENIQYF. CDR3 in DNA: TGTGCCAGCTCATCAGGAACGACAGGGGGTCTGGAAAACATTCAGTACTTC.

This clone was found once. V is TRBV14 and J is TRBJ1-6; D remains ambiguous. Trimming pared 0 bases from V and 7 bases from J, leaving 7 bases between. CDR1 and CDR2 from the germline V gene are SGHDN and FVKESK. CDR3 length: 14 amino acids. Written as DNA, the CDR3 is TGTGCCAGCAGCCAAGATCCGGGAAATTCACCCCTCCACTTT. Encoded protein: CASSQDPGNSPLHF.

This clone showed up just a few times. This chain links TRBV5-1 with TRBJ2-2, with 8 bases that match TRBD1. Trimming took 5 bases from V and 5 from J; bases not matched to a gene: 11. CDR3 length: 16 residues. Germline assignment: CDR1 SGHRS and CDR2 YFSETQ. In DNA, the CDR3 is TGCGCCAGCAGTTGGGCAGGGGGCCCTAGGACCGGGGAGCTGTTTTTT. Its translation: CASSWAGGPRTGELFF. The full variable domain, its missing parts supplied by reference TRBV5-1 and TRBJ2-2, is KAGVTQTPRYLIKTRGQQVTLSCSPISGHRSVSWYQQTPGQGLQFLFEYFSETQRNKGNFPGRFSGRQFSNSRSEMNVSTLELGDSALYLCASSWAGGPRTGELFFGEGSRLTVL.

J is TRBJ2-5 and V is TRBV6-7, with 8 bases aligning to TRBD2. TRBV6-7 is treated as an ORF (open reading frame) with a function not yet certain. This CDR3 is 18 amino acids long. The V gene end was trimmed by 2 bases and the J gene end by 7 bases; junction bases not matched to a gene: 18. This CDR3 reads CASSYAGLAGADEGTQYF. The DNA of the CDR3 is TGTGCCAGCAGTTACGCGGGCCTAGCGGGTGCGGATGAGGGGACCCAGTACTTC.

This clone was seen more than once but under ten times. The rearrangement joins TRBV6-2 or TRBV6-3 to TRBJ1-6; 9 positions match TRBD1. Trimming cost V 0 bases and J 10 bases; bases outside gene matches: 13. The CDR3 runs to 18 residues. In germline, CDR1 is MNHEY, CDR2 SVGEGT. The CDR3 DNA is TGTGCCAGCAGTTACTCCCTGGGACAGGGACTCAGCGGGTCACCCCTCCACTTT. The encoded protein is CASSYSLGQGLSGSPLHF.

The chain employs TRBV15 and TRBJ1-2, with a weak D call TRBD1 (5 bases). Trimming stripped 3 bases from V and 6 bases from J, with 14 bases between. Germline V CDR1 and CDR2: LNHNV, YYDKDF (reference sequence). This CDR3 has 14 amino acids. Here the CDR3 DNA reads TGTGCCACCAGCAGGGGGGGGGTTTCGGATGGCTACACCTTC. Translating it yields CATSRGGVSDGYTF.

The chain is built from TRBV7-2 and TRBJ2-3, with 11 bases matching TRBD2. The CDR3 has 17 residues. From germline, CDR1 is SGHTA and CDR2 FQGNSA. V lost 0 bases, J lost 5 bases, and 7 bases stayed unmatched. Here the CDR3 reads CASSLAIAGGPGDTQYF. The DNA for the CDR3 is TGTGCCAGCAGCTTAGCGATAGCGGGAGGGCCCGGAGATACGCAGTATTTT.

This rearrangement joins TRBV6-5 to TRBJ2-2, with 9 bases matching TRBD1. Looked up from germline, CDR1 is MNHEY and CDR2 is SVGAGI. The J segment lost 4 bases and the V segment lost 8 bases, leaving 8 bases of the junction unmatched. This CDR3 is built from 15 residues. The CDR3 DNA follows: TGTGCCAGCGGCCGGGACAGGGTGGGCACCGGGGAGCTGTTTTTT. It encodes CASGRDRVGTGELFF.

This chain joins TRBV27 and TRBJ2-5; the D gene is possibly TRBD2 (5 bases). Per the germline V gene, CDR1 is MNHEY and CDR2 is SMNVEV (reference sequence). CDR3 size: 13 residues. V was shortened by 5 bases and J by 5 bases, with 12 bases between the two germline ends. The CDR3, as DNA: TGTGCCAGCAGTAGACCCAGAGGGGAGACCCAGTACTTC. This translates into CASSRPRGETQYF.

This chain joins TRBV28 and TRBJ1-2; D is possibly TRBD1 (6 bases). The CDR3 sequence is 14 residues long. Germline V gene data show CDR1 as MDHEN and CDR2 as SYDVKM. The V end was cut by 6 bases, the J end by 8 bases, with 19 bases between. The CDR3 DNA is TGTGCCAGCAGGCCAGTGATGAGGGGGAACGGCTACACCTTC. Its protein product is CASRPVMRGNGYTF.

Here the CDR3 DNA reads TGTGCCAGCAGAGGAGTCCAGGTAGCGGGAAGAAGCTACGAGCAGTACTTC. Its translation: CASRGVQVAGRSYEQYF. The genes are TRBV2 and TRBJ2-7; 8 bases are a match to TRBD2. CDR3 size: 17 residues. Germline assignment: CDR1 SNHLY and CDR2 FYNNEI. J lost 3 bases, V lost 6 bases, and 16 bases had no gene match. The whole variable domain, filled in from reference TRBV2 and TRBJ2-7, reads EPEVTQTPSHQVTQMGQEVILRCVPISNHLYFYWYRQILGQKVEFLVSFYNNEISEKSEIFDDQFSVERPDGSNFTLKIRSTKLEDSAMYFCASRGVQVAGRSYEQYFGPGTRLTVT.

The chain carries TRBV7-9 and TRBJ2-1, with a weak D call TRBD1 (6 bases). The CDR3 runs to 15 residues. Germline loops: CDR1 SEHNR, CDR2 FQNEAQ (reference sequence). V shed 4 bases and J shed 5 bases, with 15 bases lying between them. CDR3 in DNA: TGTGCCAGCAGCTCTTGGACAGAGCAACACAATGAGCAGTTCTTC. Translating gives CASSSWTEQHNEQFF.

The chain combines TRBV20-1 with TRBJ2-7; D might be TRBD1 (7 bases). The CDR3 consists of 12 residues. The V and J ends lost 3 bases and 6 bases respectively, with 12 bases between them. Germline values: CDR1 DFQATT, CDR2 SNEGSKA (reference sequence). Written as DNA, the CDR3 is TGCAGTGCTAGTGGCAGGGGGGTCGAGCAGTACTTC. Its protein product is CSASGRGVEQYF.

The chain combines TRBV7-2 with TRBJ2-1; D is undetermined. Trimming cost V 2 bases and J 0 bases, with 11 bases left between them. CDR3 length: 16 residues. Germline CDR1 and CDR2: SGHTA and FQGNSA. CDR3: CASSLYPKSSYNEQFF. The DNA for the CDR3 is TGTGCCAGCAGCTTATACCCTAAGAGCTCCTACAATGAGCAGTTCTTC.

The V gene is TRBV18, the J gene TRBJ2-3; unclear D gene. CDR1 KGHSH and CDR2 LQKENI come from the germline V gene. V lost 3 bases and J 4 bases, leaving 14 bases between the germline ends. The CDR3 length is 15 residues. Here the CDR3 DNA reads TGTGCCAGCTCACCCGGTCCGGTGGGCGCAGATACGCAGTATTTT. This codes for CASSPGPVGADTQYF.

The chain recombines TRBV25-1 with TRBJ2-5, with D possibly matching TRBD1 (6 bases). The CDR3 consists of 17 residues. The germline V and J ends were trimmed by 4 bases and 0 bases, with 18 bases remaining between them. Germline V lookup: CDR1 MGHDK, CDR2 SYGVNS. The CDR3 sequence: CASSVGGQSRYQETQYF. CDR3 DNA sequence: TGTGCCAGCAGTGTGGGCGGACAGAGTAGGTACCAAGAGACCCAGTACTTC. The full variable domain, with the rest looked up from reference TRBV25-1 and TRBJ2-5, is EADIYQTPRYLVIGTGKKITLECSQTMGHDKMYWYQQDPGMELHLIHYSYGVNSTEKGDLSSESTVSRIRTEHFPLTLESARPSHTSQYLCASSVGGQSRYQETQYFGPGTRLLVL.

The chain recombines TRBV7-2 with TRBJ1-6; D unresolved. CDR3 length equals 13 residues. V gave up 3 bases and J gave up 6 bases, with 6 bases separating them. Per germline, CDR1 SGHTA and CDR2 FQGNSA. The CDR3 DNA reads as TGTGCCAGCAGCTTCGACACTAATTCACCCCTCCACTTT. This sequence encodes CASSFDTNSPLHF.

V and J are TRBV19 and TRBJ2-7; 8 bases fit TRBD2. This CDR3 comprises 15 residues. J lost 2 bases, V lost 3 bases, and 6 bases had no gene match. Germline-derived CDR1 and CDR2 are LNHDA and SQIVND (reference sequence). CDR3 coding DNA: TGTGCCAGTAGTATCCGGCTAGCGGGTACCTACGAGCAGTACTTC. It specifies CASSIRLAGTYEQYF.

This chain joins TRBV24-1 and TRBJ2-5; D possibly corresponds to TRBD1 (5 bases). CDR1 KGHDR and CDR2 SFDVKD come from the germline V gene. CDR3 size: 13 residues. V was cut by 4 bases and J by 2 bases, with 7 bases left in between. The CDR3 spells CATSEGDQETQYF. The CDR3 DNA reads TGTGCCACCAGTGAAGGGGATCAAGAGACCCAGTACTTC.